These 21 T cell receptor beta chains were sequenced from one sample in a study of shared clonotypes between healthy human individuals. Assay: immunoSEQ multiplex PCR; the TCRdb copy retains only in-frame clones and omits some. This sample carries 2 million to 2.5 million clones, under 97% of them seen once, and the ten largest clones take about 0.13%. The sequencing sample was made of naive CD4+ T cells sorted from blood. Subset of the sample: CD45RA+ positively selected. The receptors originated from a man younger than 35 in good health.

A note on this clone: Different DNA sequences within this sample yield the same CDR3. The rearrangement uses TRBV5-1 and TRBJ1-5, with a possible D match to TRBD1 (6 bases). Trimming pared 1 base from V and 4 bases from J, leaving 12 bases between. This CDR3 has 15 amino acids. In germline, CDR1 is SGHRS, CDR2 YFSETQ. The CDR3 reads CASSLSGAGNQPQHF. CDR3 DNA: TGCGCCAGCAGCTTGTCAGGGGCTGGGAATCAGCCCCAGCATTTT.

V gene TRBV28 combines with J gene TRBJ1-2; 10 bases are a match to TRBD1. The germline CDR1 and CDR2 sequences are MDHEN and SYDVKM. The CDR3 has 17 amino acids. J was trimmed by 4 bases and V by 6 bases; bases with no gene match: 14. The CDR3: CASSLLGGQGPSYGYTF. CDR3 DNA: TGTGCCAGCAGCCTTCTTGGGGGACAGGGGCCTTCCTATGGCTACACCTTC.

V gene TRBV5-1 combines with J gene TRBJ1-4, with a tentative D call TRBD1 (6 bases). The CDR3 loop spans 15 amino acids. Germline V gives CDR1 SGHRS, CDR2 YFSETQ. The V end lost 0 bases, the J end lost 7 bases, and 13 bases lay between the germline ends. DNA for the CDR3: TGCGCCAGCAGCTTGGACGGGGGGCGCGGTGAAAAACTGTTTTTT. Translating gives CASSLDGGRGEKLFF.

The chain uses TRBV30 and TRBJ2-7, with 10 nucleotides matching TRBD1. Germline-derived CDR1 and CDR2 are GTSNPN and SVGIG (reference sequence). J lost 7 bases, V lost 4 bases, and 7 bases had no gene match. CDR3 length equals 13 residues. The chain's CDR3 is CAWIRDRGGEQYF. The CDR3 DNA is TGTGCCTGGATCCGGGACAGGGGTGGAGAGCAGTACTTC.

This rearrangement joins TRBV27 to TRBJ2-3, with a possible D match to TRBD2 (6 bases). The germline CDR1 and CDR2 sequences are MNHEY and SMNVEV (reference sequence). The CDR3 loop spans 17 amino acids. V was cut by 2 bases and J by 4 bases, with 19 bases left in between. CDR3 region: CASSLRGPGDVADTQYF. CDR3 bases: TGTGCCAGCAGTTTAAGGGGCCCGGGGGACGTAGCAGATACGCAGTATTTT.

V gene TRBV5-1 combines with J gene TRBJ2-5; D call uncertain. V lost 2 bases, J lost 10 bases, and 9 bases lay in between. CDR1 and CDR2 (germline): SGHRS, YFSETQ. The CDR3 runs to 11 residues. The CDR3 spells CASSFGTFQYF. The CDR3 DNA sequence: TGCGCCAGCAGCTTCGGAACTTTCCAGTACTTC.

The chain employs TRBV5-1 and TRBJ2-1; possibly TRBD2 for D (5 bases). This CDR3 spans 15 amino acids. The V and J ends lost 4 bases and 0 bases respectively, with 11 bases between them. In germline, CDR1 is SGHRS, CDR2 YFSETQ. The chain's CDR3 is CASSVAGYSYNEQFF. CDR3 nucleotide sequence: TGCGCCAGCAGCGTCGCGGGTTACTCCTACAATGAGCAGTTCTTC.

The chain has TRBV2 and TRBJ1-4, with D unresolved. V shed 5 bases and J shed 8 bases, with 15 bases lying between them. The V gene's germline CDR1 is SNHLY and CDR2 FYNNEI. This CDR3 spans 14 amino acids. CDR3 loop: CASSRASSREKLFF. The CDR3 DNA follows: TGTGCCAGCAGTCGGGCCTCCTCCCGGGAAAAACTGTTTTTT.

This chain joins TRBV28 and TRBJ2-7; D is possibly TRBD1 or TRBD2 (5 bases each). Between the trimmed V and J ends, which lost 9 bases and 0 bases, there was a span of 15 bases. The germline V gene encodes CDR1 MDHEN and CDR2 SYDVKM. The CDR3 sequence is 14 residues long. CDR3 in amino acids: CASRGDGFSYEQYF. CDR3 nucleotide sequence: TGTGCCAGTAGAGGGGACGGGTTCTCCTACGAGCAGTACTTC.

The rearrangement uses TRBV7-9 and TRBJ1-3, with TRBD1 matching over 7 bases. Per germline, CDR1 SEHNR and CDR2 FQNEAQ (reference sequence). With 3 bases clipped from V and 0 bases from J, the junction kept 8 bases outside the gene matches. This CDR3 has 17 residues. The CDR3 nucleotides read TGTGCCAGCAGCTTTCGGACAGGTCCATTCTCTGGAAACACCATATATTTT. As protein: CASSFRTGPFSGNTIYF.

The J gene is TRBJ2-3, the V gene TRBV9; D perhaps matches TRBD1 (5 bases). Germline V CDR1 and CDR2: SGDLS, YYNGEE. This CDR3 comprises 16 residues. V dropped 0 bases and J dropped 3 bases, with 14 bases sitting between them. The CDR3 nucleotides are TGTGCCAGCAGCGTAGTAGGGGTCTTCGGGACAGATACGCAGTATTTT. This encodes CASSVVGVFGTDTQYF.

The table lists this clone with a count of one. At the DNA level, this CDR3 is encoded by other sequences in the same sample as well. CDR3 sequence (DNA): TGCGCCAGCAGCTTGGACGGAGGGAACACCGGGGAGCTGTTTTTT. Translating gives CASSLDGGNTGELFF. This chain uses TRBV5-1 with TRBJ2-2; the D gene is possibly TRBD2 (5 bases). Germline V lookup: CDR1 SGHRS, CDR2 YFSETQ. The CDR3 runs to 15 residues. V was trimmed by 0 bases and J by 1 base, leaving 7 bases between them.

The chain recombines TRBV18 with TRBJ1-6; no definite D call. The CDR3 is 14 amino acids. The germline V gene has CDR1 KGHSH and CDR2 LQKENI. With 3 bases removed from V and 7 bases from J, the gap between germline ends came to 10 bases. The CDR3 loop reads CASSPNRGNSPLHF. DNA of the CDR3: TGTGCCAGCTCACCTAATCGGGGAAATTCACCCCTCCACTTT.

The rearrangement uses TRBV9 and TRBJ1-1, with a possible D match to TRBD1 (5 bases). The CDR3 covers 14 residues. Trimming removed 0 bases from V and 4 bases from J, with 10 bases in between. Germline V gives CDR1 SGDLS, CDR2 YYNGEE. DNA of the CDR3: TGTGCCAGCAGCGTAGGGGGCAGGGTCACTGAAGCTTTCTTT. Translating gives CASSVGGRVTEAFF.

Of note for this clone: This sample also contains other DNA sequences that code for the same CDR3. The chain carries TRBV5-1 and TRBJ1-2; tentative D call: TRBD1 (6 bases). Germline lookup yields CDR1 SGHRS and CDR2 YFSETQ. V was shortened by 0 bases and J by 4 bases, with 7 bases between the two germline ends. This CDR3 is 13 amino acids long. The CDR3 DNA reads as TGCGCCAGCAGCTTGGAGGGGGGCTATGGCTACACCTTC. Encoded protein: CASSLEGGYGYTF.

The chain combines TRBV4-3 with TRBJ2-7; D unclear. Trimming cost V 0 bases and J 6 bases, with 21 bases left between them. The germline CDR1 and CDR2 sequences are LGHNA and YSLEER. CDR3 size: 17 residues. The CDR3 spells CASSQDLILDPPREQYF. CDR3 sequence (DNA): TGCGCCAGCAGCCAAGATCTAATCTTGGACCCGCCCCGCGAGCAGTACTTC.

Here the CDR3 DNA reads TGTGCCAGCAGCCGCCAACAGAACACTGAAGCTTTCTTT. Translating gives CASSRQQNTEAFF. The chain is built from TRBV7-6 and TRBJ1-1; D not resolved. Germline-derived CDR1 and CDR2 are SGHVS and FNYEAQ. This CDR3 spans 13 amino acids. The ends were cut back, 5 bases at V and 1 base at J, with 8 bases in the middle. The variable domain in full, completed from reference TRBV7-6 and TRBJ1-1, reads GAGVSQSPRYKVTKRGQDVALRCDPISGHVSLYWYRQALGQGPEFLTYFNYEAQQDKSGLPNDRFSAERPEGSISTLTIQRTEQRDSAMYRCASSRQQNTEAFFGQGTRLTVV.

CDR3 DNA sequence: TGTGCCAGCAGTACAAGTGCCCGTTCCTATGGCTACACCTTC. It yields the protein CASSTSARSYGYTF. V and J are TRBV6-5 and TRBJ1-2; no clear D gene. The CDR3 is made up of 14 amino acids. V dropped 5 bases and J dropped 4 bases, with 14 bases sitting between them. Germline V gene lookup returns CDR1 MNHEY and CDR2 SVGAGI.

The V gene is TRBV10-1, the J gene TRBJ2-3; 7 positions agree with TRBD1. The CDR3 is 13 residues long. J lost 2 bases, V lost 10 bases, and 6 bases had no gene match. Per the germline V gene, CDR1 is WNHNN and CDR2 is SYGVQD (reference sequence). The CDR3 coding sequence is TGCGCCAAACCGACAGGGTACACAGATACGCAGTATTTT. Protein sequence: CAKPTGYTDTQYF.

The CDR3 protein is CASSVDPGMSNEKLFF. Written as DNA, the CDR3 is TGTGCCAGCAGCGTAGACCCAGGGATGTCTAATGAAAAACTGTTTTTT. The rearrangement joins TRBV9 to TRBJ1-4; D possibly corresponds to TRBD1 (5 bases). V lost 0 bases, J lost 3 bases, and 12 bases lay in between. This CDR3 is built from 16 residues. CDR1 and CDR2 from the germline V gene are SGDLS and YYNGEE. Drawing the rest from reference TRBV9 and TRBJ1-4, the complete variable domain is DSGVTQTPKHLITATGQRVTLRCSPRSGDLSVYWYQQSLDQGLQFLIQYYNGEERAKGNILERFSAQQFPDLHSELNLSSLELGDSALYFCASSVDPGMSNEKLFFGSGTQLSVL.

Comment on this clone: A junction boundary mismatches the germline segment, possibly from a read error. This rearrangement joins TRBV7-7 to TRBJ2-4, with 8 positions matching TRBD1. This CDR3 comprises 13 residues. CDR1 is SSHAT and CDR2 is FNYEAQ in the germline V gene (reference sequence). CDR3 sequence (DNA): TGTGCTAGCAGCCCTGACAGGGGTAGCATTCAGTACTTC. This sequence encodes CASSPDRGSIQYF.